This TCR beta chain emerged from a study of Ad26.COV2.S vaccination and SARS-CoV-2 variants (dated by TCRdb to 2020 to 2023). At the level of the whole study: Donors in the vaccine arm were drawn from COV1001, a multicentre, randomized, double-blind, placebo-controlled phase I-IIa trial testing Ad26.COV2.S in healthy adults. Ad26.COV2.S was given intramuscularly at 5x10^10 or 1x10^11 viral particles, as a single shot or as two shots 56 days apart. Sequencing of the TCRbeta repertoire served to evaluate the specificity and breadth of SARS-CoV-2-reactive T cell receptors following Ad26.COV2.S vaccination. A total of 32 samples were included in the TCR-sequenced set, comprising roughly 19 Ad26.COV2.S vaccine recipients, 5 placebo recipients and 8 SARS-CoV-2 convalescent individuals. Participants in the trial were split at random into five groups of five each, receiving low-dose or high-dose Ad26.COV2.S once or twice, or else placebo on both occasions. Throughout the experiments and outcome assessment, investigators stayed blinded to trial group allocation.

What this sample's treatment or condition label stands for: some 20 received Ad26.COV2.S at low or high dose, single or two shots; 5 received placebo; per-sample allocation not given. For vaccine and placebo recipients, repertoires were sequenced using samples collected on day 63 after the first injection. Cohort 1b enrolled 25 or so adults aged 18-55 years at a single site in Boston, USA, between 29 July and 7 August 2020. Ad26.COV2.S was a replication-incompetent adenovirus type 26 vector that expressed a prefusion-stabilized SARS-CoV-2 spike protein derived from the original Wuhan strain. Overall study results and their limits: Ad26.COV2.S recipients had higher spike-specific TCR breadth than placebo recipients (P = 0.0014). After vaccination, substantial breadth of spike-specific CD8+ and CD4+ T cell responses was reported. According to the authors, total T cell responses may have been underestimated by the TCR breadth and depth analyses. The study was not powered to compare responses between vaccine doses or regimens. Non-spike TCR breadth was comparable between vaccine and placebo recipients, consistent with the vaccine containing only spike.

Comments on this clone: Its specific antigen is unknown. Per-base quality was not reported, and no clone a single base away is much larger than it.

The CDR3 runs 11 residues from the cysteine to the phenylalanine. Just CDR3 DNA is preserved here, 33 bases in frame from base 1. Sequences MNHEY (CDR1) and SVGAGI (CDR2) are obtained from the germline V gene. Deletion took 6 bases off V and 5 bases off J, with a span of 7 bases between the germline ends. The immunoSEQ Assay was used to sequence TCRbeta CDR3 regions. After extraction, genomic DNA underwent amplification by bias-controlled multiplex PCR, followed by high-throughput sequencing. As for the authors' bioinformatics: Collapsing and filtering of sequences were performed to quantify the absolute abundance of each unique TCRbeta CDR3 region. T cell fraction was estimated by normalizing TCRbeta template counts to usable DNA, with usable DNA measured through amplification of reference genes found in all nucleated cells. Repertoire TCRs were annotated as SARS-CoV-2-specific when V gene, CDR3 amino acid sequence and J gene were exactly matched to a known reactive TCR set. The reference SARS-CoV-2 TCR set was derived from MIRA and filtered for enrichment in COVID-19-positive ImmuneCODE repertoires, a step that removed public or cross-reactive TCRs. Based on the MIRA antigens, annotated TCRs were further analysed at the level of specific ORF or position within ORF. Depth was the summed frequency of annotated unique rearrangements, while breadth was defined as annotated unique rearrangements over total unique productive rearrangements. TCR breadth was compared between groups using two-sided Wilcoxon rank-sum tests. Held by TCRdb, this immuneACCESS table contains in-frame sequences only and omits some clones. Under half of the omission traces to an unresolved V gene where checked; the cause of the rest is unknown. The DNA gave D and trimming, while V, J and clone size come from that table. The sample table holds about 260,000 clones, of which around nine tenths were seen once. The top ten clonotypes cover approximately 3% of the sample.

The chain joins TRBV6-5 to TRBJ1-2, with a weak D call of TRBD1 (6 bases match). The source is a person aged 18-65 years who received the Ad26.COV2.S COVID-19 vaccine or a placebo. The starting material was peripheral blood, obtained in a trial of Ad26.COV2.S vaccine versus placebo. CDR3 protein: CASRGGYGYTF. The nucleotides read TGTGCCAGCAGAGGGGGTTATGGCTACACCTTC.